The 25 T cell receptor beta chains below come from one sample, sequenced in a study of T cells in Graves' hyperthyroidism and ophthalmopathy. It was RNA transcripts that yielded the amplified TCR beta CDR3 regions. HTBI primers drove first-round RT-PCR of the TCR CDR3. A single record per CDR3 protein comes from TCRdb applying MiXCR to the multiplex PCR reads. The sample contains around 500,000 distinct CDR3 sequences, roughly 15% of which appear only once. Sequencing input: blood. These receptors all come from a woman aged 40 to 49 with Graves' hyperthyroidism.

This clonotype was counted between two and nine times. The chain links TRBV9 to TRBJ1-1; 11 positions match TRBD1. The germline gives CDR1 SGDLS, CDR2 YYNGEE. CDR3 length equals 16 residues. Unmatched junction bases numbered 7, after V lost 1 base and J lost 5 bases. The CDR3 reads CASSVLSGTGGTEAFF. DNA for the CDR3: TGTGCCAGCAGCGTACTTTCCGGGACAGGGGGTACTGAAGCTTTCTTT.

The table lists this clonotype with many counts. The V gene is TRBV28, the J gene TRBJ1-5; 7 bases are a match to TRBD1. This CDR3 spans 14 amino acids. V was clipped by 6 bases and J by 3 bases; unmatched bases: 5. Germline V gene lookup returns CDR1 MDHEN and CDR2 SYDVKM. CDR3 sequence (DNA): TGTGCCAGCAGACTACAGGGGATCAATCAGCCCCAGCATTTT. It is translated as CASRLQGINQPQHF.

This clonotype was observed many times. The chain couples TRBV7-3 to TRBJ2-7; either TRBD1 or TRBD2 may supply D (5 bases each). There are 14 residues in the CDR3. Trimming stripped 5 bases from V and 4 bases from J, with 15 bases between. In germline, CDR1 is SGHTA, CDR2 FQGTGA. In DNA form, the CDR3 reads TGTGCCAGCAGCCTAGCCGGGACGGGTTACGAGCAGTACTTC. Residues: CASSLAGTGYEQYF.

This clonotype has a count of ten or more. CDR3: CASSLMAEYNEQFF. CDR3 bases: TGTGCCAGCAGCTTAATGGCGGAGTACAATGAGCAGTTCTTC. The chain couples TRBV7-2 to TRBJ2-1; D not certain. CDR3 length equals 14 residues. V lost 2 bases to trimming and J lost 4 bases, with 9 bases between them. Germline CDR1 is SGHTA and CDR2 is FQGNSA.

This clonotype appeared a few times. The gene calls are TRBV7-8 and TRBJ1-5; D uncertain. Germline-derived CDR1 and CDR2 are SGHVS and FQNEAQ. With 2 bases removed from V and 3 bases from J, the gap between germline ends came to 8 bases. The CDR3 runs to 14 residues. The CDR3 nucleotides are TGTGCCAGCAGCTTAACCCAGAACAATCAGCCCCAGCATTTT. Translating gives CASSLTQNNQPQHF.

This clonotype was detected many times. The CDR3 spells CASSQQGALTGELFF. The DNA for the CDR3 is TGTGCCAGCAGCCAACAGGGGGCTCTTACCGGGGAGCTGTTTTTT. V and J are TRBV28 and TRBJ2-2; 9 nucleotides match TRBD1. Trimming removed 6 bases from V and 5 bases from J; junction bases left unmatched: 7. In germline, CDR1 is MDHEN, CDR2 SYDVKM. This CDR3 has 15 residues.

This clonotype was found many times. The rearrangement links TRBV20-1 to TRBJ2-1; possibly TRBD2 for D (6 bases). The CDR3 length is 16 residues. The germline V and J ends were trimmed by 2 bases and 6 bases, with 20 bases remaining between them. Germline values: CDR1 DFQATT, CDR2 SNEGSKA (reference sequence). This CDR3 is CSARSLIQRAVNEQFF. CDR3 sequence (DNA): TGCAGTGCTAGATCGTTGATACAGCGGGCGGTCAATGAGCAGTTCTTC.

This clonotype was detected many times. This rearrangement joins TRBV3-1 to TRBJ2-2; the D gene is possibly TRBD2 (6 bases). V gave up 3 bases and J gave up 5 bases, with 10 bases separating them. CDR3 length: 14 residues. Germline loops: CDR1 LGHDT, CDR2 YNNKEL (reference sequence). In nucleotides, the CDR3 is TGTGCCAGCAGCCAGGAGGGCCGGACCGGGGAGCTGTTTTTT. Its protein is CASSQEGRTGELFF. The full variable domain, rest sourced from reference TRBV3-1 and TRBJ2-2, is DTAVSQTPKYLVTQMGNDKSIKCEQNLGHDTMYWYKQDSKKFLKIMFSYNNKELIINETVPNRFSPKSPDKAHLNLHINSLELGDSAVYFCASSQEGRTGELFFGEGSRLTVL.

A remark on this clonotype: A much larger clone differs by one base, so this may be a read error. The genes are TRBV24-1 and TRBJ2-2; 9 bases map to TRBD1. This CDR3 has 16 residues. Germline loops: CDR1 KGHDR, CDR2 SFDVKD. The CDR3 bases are TGTGCCACCAGTTCCGGGACAGGGTGGAACACCGGGGAGCTGCTTTTT. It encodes CATSSGTGWNTGELLF.

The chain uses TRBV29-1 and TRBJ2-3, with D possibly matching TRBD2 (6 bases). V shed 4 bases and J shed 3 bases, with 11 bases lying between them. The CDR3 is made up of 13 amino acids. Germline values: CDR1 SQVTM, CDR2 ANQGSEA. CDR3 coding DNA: TGCAGCGTTGGGAGTCTAGCGACAGATACGCAGTATTTT. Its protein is CSVGSLATDTQYF.

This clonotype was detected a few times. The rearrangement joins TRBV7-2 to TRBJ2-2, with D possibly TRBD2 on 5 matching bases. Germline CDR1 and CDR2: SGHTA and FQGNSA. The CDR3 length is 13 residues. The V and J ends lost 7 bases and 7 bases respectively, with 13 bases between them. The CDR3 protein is CASNSGWGGELFF. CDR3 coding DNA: TGTGCCAGCAATTCGGGGTGGGGCGGGGAGCTGTTTTTT.

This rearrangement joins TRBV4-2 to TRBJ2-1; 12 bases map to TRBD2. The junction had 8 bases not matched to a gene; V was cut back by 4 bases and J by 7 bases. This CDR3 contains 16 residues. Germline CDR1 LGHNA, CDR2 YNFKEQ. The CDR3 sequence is CASSPPTSGRWNEQFF. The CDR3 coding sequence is TGTGCCAGCAGCCCCCCAACTAGCGGGAGGTGGAATGAGCAGTTCTTC.

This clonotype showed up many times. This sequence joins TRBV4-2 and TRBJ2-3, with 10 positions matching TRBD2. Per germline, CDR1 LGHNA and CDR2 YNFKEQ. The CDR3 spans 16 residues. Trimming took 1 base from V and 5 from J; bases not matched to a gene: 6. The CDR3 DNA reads TGTGCCAGCAGCCAAGTGACCTTAGCGGGAGGAGATACGCAGTATTTT. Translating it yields CASSQVTLAGGDTQYF.

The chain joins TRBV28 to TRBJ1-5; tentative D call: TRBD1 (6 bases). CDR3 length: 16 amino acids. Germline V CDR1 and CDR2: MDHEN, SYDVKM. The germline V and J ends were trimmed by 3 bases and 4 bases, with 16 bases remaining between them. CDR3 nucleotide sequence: TGTGCCAGCAGTTTTGGGGGGGGCAATAGGAATCAGCCCCAGCATTTT. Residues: CASSFGGGNRNQPQHF.

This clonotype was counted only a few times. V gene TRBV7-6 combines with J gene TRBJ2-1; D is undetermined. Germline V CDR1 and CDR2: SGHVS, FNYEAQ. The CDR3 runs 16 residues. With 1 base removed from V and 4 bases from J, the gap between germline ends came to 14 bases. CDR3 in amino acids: CASSLGGSGRYNEQFF. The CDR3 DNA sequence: TGTGCCAGCAGCTTAGGAGGCAGTGGAAGATACAATGAGCAGTTCTTC.

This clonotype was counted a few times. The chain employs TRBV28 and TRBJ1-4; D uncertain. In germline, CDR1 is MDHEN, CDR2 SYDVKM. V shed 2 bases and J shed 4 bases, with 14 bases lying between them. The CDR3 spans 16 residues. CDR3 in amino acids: CASSLLDRSRNEKLFF. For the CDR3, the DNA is TGTGCCAGCAGTTTACTCGACCGGAGCCGTAATGAAAAACTGTTTTTT.

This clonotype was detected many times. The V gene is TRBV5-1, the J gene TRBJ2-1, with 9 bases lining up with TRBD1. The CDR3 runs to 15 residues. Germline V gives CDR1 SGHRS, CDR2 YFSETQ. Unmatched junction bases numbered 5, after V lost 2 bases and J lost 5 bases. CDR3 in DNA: TGCGCCAGCAGCTTAGACGGGACAGGGAACAATGAGCAGTTCTTC. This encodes CASSLDGTGNNEQFF.

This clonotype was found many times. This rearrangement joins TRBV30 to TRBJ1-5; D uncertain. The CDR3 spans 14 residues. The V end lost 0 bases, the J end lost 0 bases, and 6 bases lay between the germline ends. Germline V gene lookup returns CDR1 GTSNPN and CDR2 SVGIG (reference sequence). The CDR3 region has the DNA TGTGCCTGGAGTGTAGGGAATAGCAATCAGCCCCAGCATTTT. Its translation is CAWSVGNSNQPQHF.

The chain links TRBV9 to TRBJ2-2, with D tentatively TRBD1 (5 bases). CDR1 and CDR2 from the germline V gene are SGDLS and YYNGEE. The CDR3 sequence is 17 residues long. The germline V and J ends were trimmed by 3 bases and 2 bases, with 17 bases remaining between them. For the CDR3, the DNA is TGTGCCAGCAGCGGACAAGGGGTCTCCCCAAACACCGGGGAGCTGTTTTTT. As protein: CASSGQGVSPNTGELFF.

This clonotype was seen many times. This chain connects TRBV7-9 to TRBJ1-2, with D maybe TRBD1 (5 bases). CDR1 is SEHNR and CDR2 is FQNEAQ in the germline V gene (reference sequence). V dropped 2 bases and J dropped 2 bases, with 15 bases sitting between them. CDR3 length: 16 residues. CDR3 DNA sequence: TGTGCCAGCAGCTTACGACAAACGCCAGGGAACTATGGCTACACCTTC. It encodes CASSLRQTPGNYGYTF.

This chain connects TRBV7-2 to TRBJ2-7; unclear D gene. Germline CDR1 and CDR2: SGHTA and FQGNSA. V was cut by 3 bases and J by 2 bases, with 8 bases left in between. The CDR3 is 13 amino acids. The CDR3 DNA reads TGTGCCAGCAGCTTCACCATCCCCTACGAGCAGTACTTC. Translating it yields CASSFTIPYEQYF.

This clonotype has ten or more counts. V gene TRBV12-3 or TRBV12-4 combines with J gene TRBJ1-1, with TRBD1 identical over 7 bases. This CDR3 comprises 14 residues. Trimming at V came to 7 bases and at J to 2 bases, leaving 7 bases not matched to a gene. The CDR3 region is CASTLGQANTEAFF. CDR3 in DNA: TGTGCCAGCACCCTAGGACAGGCTAACACTGAAGCTTTCTTT.

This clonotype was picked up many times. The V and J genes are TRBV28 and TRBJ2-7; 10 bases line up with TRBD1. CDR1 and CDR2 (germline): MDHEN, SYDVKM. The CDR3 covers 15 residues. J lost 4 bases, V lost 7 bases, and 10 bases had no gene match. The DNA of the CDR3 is TGTGCCAGCACCGTACCGGGGACAGGGGTTTACGAGCAGTACTTC. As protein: CASTVPGTGVYEQYF. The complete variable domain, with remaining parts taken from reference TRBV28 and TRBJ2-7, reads DVKVTQSSRYLVKRTGEKVFLECVQDMDHENMFWYRQDPGLGLRLIYFSYDVKMKEKGDIPEGYSVSREKKERFSLILESASTNQTSMYLCASTVPGTGVYEQYFGPGTRLTVT.

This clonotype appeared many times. For the CDR3, the DNA is TGTGCCAGCAGCATAGCACAGGGGAACACTGAAGCTTTCTTT. As protein: CASSIAQGNTEAFF. The chain carries TRBV11-3 and TRBJ1-1, with D perhaps matching TRBD1 (6 bases). V gave up 5 bases and J gave up 1 base, with 11 bases separating them. The germline CDR1 and CDR2 sequences are SGHNT and YENEEA. The CDR3 consists of 14 residues.

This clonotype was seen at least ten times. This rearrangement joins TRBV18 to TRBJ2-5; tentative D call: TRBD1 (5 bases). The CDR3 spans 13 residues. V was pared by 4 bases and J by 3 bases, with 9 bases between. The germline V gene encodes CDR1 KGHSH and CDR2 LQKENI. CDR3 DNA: TGTGCCAGCTCACGGATCAGGGAAGAGACCCAGTACTTC. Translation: CASSRIREETQYF.